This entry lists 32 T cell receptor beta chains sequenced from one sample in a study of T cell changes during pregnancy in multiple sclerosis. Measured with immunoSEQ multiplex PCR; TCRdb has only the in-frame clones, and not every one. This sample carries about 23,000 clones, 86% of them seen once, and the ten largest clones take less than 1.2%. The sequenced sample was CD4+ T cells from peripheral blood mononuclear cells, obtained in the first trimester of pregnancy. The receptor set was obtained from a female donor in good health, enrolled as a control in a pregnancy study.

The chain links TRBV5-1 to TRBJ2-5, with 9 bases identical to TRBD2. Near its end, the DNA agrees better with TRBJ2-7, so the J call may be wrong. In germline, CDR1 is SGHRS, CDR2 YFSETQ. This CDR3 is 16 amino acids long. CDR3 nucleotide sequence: TGCGCCAGCGGGGGGGGTAGCGGGAGCTCTTCCTACGAGCAGTACTTC. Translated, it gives CASGGGSGSSSYEQYF.

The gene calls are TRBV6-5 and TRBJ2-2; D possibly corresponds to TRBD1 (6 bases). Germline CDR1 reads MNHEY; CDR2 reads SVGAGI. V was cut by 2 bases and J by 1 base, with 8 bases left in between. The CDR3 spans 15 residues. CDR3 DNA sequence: TGTGCCAGCAGTTACAGAGGGGGGAACACCGGGGAGCTGTTTTTT. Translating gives CASSYRGGNTGELFF.

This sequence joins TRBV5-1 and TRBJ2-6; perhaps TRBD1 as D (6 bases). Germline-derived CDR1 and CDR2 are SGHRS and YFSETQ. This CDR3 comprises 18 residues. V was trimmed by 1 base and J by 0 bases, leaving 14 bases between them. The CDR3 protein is CASSLWAGEISGANVLTF. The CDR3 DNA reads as TGCGCCAGCAGCTTGTGGGCAGGGGAAATCTCTGGGGCCAACGTCCTGACTTTC.

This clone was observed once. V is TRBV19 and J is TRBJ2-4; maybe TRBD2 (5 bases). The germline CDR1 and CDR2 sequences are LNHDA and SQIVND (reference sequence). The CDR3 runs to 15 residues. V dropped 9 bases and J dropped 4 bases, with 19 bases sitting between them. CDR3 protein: CASRPQRSKKNIQYF. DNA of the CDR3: TGTGCCAGCCGCCCCCAGCGGTCGAAAAAAAACATTCAGTACTTC.

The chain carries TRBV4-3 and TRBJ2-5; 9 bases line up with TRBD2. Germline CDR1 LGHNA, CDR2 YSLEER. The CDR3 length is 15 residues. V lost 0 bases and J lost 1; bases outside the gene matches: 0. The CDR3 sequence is CASSQERGGQETQYF. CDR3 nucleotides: TGCGCCAGCAGCCAAGAGCGGGGGGGCCAAGAGACCCAGTACTTC.

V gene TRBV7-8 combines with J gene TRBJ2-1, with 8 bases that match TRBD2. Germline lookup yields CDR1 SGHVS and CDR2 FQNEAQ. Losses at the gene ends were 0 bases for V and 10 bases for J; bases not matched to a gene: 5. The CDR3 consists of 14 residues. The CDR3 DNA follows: TGTGCCAGCAGCTTAGCCACTAGCGGCTCGGAGCAGTTCTTC. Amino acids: CASSLATSGSEQFF.

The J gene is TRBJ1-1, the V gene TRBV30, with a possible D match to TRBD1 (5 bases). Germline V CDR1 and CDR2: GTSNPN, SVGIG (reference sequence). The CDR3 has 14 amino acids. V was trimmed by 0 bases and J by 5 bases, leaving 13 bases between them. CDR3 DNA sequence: TGTGCCTGGAGTGTAACGGCAGGGATTACTGAAGCTTTCTTT. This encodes CAWSVTAGITEAFF.

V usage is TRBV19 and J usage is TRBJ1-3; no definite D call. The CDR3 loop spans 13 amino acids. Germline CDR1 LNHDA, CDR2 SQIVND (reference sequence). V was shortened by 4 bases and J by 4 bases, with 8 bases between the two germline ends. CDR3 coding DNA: TGTGCCAGTAGTAGGCGGGTCGGAAACACCATATATTTT. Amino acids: CASSRRVGNTIYF.

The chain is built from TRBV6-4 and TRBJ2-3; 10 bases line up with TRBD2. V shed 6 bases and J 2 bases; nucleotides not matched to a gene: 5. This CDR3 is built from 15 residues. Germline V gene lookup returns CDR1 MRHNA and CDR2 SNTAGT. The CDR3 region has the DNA TGTGCCAGCAGAGCCGGGACTAGCGACACAGATACGCAGTATTTT. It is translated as CASRAGTSDTDTQYF.

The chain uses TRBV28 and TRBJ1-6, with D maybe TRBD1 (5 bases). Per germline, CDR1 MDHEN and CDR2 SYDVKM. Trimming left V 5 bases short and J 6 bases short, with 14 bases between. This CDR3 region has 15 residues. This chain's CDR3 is CASSPRRVGNSPLHF. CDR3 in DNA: TGTGCCAGCAGTCCACGCAGGGTTGGTAATTCACCCCTCCACTTT.

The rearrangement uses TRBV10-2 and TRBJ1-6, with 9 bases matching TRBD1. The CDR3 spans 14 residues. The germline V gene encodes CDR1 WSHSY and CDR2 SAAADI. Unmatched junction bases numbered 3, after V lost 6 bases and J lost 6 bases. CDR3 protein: CASRGTGINSPLHF. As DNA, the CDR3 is TGCGCCAGCAGAGGGACAGGGATTAATTCACCCCTCCACTTT.

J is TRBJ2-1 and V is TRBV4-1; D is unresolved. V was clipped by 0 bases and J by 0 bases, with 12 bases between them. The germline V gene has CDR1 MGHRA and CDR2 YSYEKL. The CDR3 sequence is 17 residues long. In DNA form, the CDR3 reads TGCGCCAGCAGCCAAGAGGGCAGCCAAAGCTCCTACAATGAGCAGTTCTTC. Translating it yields CASSQEGSQSSYNEQFF.

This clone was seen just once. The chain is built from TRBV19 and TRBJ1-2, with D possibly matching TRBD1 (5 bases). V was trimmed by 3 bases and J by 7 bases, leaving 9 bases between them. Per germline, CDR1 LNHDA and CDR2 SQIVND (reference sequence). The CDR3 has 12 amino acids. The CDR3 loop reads CASSMVRAGYTF. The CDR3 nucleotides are TGTGCCAGTAGTATGGTCAGGGCTGGCTACACCTTC.

The CDR3 loop is CASSLVSGGPKKTQYF. The CDR3 nucleotides are TGCGCCAGCAGCTTGGTTAGCGGGGGACCCAAGAAGACCCAGTACTTC. This sequence joins TRBV5-1 and TRBJ2-5; 9 nucleotides line up with TRBD2. Germline CDR1 reads SGHRS; CDR2 reads YFSETQ. V lost 0 bases to trimming and J lost 6 bases; unmatched junction nucleotides: 9. This CDR3 is 16 amino acids long.

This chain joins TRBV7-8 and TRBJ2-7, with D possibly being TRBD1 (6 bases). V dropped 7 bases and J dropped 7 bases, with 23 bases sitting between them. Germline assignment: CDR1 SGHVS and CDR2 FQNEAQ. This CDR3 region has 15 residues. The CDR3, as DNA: TGTGCCAGCACCAACCAGCTGGCAGGGGCGAGGGAGCAGTACTTC. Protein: CASTNQLAGAREQYF.

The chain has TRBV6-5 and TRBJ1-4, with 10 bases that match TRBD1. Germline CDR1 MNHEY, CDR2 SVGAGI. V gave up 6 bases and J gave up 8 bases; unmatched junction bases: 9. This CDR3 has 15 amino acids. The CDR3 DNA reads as TGTGCCAGCAGCCCACGGGACAGGGGAAGGGAAAAACTGTTTTTT. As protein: CASSPRDRGREKLFF.

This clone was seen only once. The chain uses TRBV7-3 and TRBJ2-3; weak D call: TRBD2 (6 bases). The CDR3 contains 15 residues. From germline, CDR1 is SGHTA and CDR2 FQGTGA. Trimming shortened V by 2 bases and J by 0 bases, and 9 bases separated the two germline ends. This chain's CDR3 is CASSLAGPSTDTQYF. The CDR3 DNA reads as TGTGCCAGCAGCTTAGCGGGACCCAGCACAGATACGCAGTATTTT.

The CDR3 DNA sequence: TGTGCCAGCAGTTCCGGGACTAGCGGGGGGAACCAAGAGACCCAGTACTTC. This sequence encodes CASSSGTSGGNQETQYF. This chain joins TRBV27 and TRBJ2-5; 15 bases are shared with TRBD2. The CDR3 runs to 17 residues. Trimming at V came to 4 bases and at J to 0 bases, leaving 3 bases not matched to a gene. Germline CDR1 and CDR2: MNHEY and SMNVEV (reference sequence).

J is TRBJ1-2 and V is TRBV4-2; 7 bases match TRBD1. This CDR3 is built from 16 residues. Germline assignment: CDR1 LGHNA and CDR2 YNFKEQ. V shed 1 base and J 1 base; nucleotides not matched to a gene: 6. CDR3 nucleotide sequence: TGTGCCAGCAGCCAAGGGCAGGGGGAAGATAACTATGGCTACACCTTC. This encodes CASSQGQGEDNYGYTF.

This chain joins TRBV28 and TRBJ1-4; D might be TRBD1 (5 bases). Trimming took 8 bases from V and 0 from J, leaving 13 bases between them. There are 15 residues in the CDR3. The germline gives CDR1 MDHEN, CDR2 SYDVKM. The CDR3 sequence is CASVGAGATNEKLFF. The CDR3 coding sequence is TGTGCCAGCGTTGGGGCGGGAGCAACTAATGAAAAACTGTTTTTT.

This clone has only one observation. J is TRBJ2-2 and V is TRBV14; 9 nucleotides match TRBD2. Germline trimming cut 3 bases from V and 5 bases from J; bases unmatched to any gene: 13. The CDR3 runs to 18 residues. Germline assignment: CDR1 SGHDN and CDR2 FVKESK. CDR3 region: CASSQRRGASGTTGELFF. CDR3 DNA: TGTGCCAGCAGCCAGCGTAGGGGGGCTAGCGGGACGACCGGGGAGCTGTTTTTT.

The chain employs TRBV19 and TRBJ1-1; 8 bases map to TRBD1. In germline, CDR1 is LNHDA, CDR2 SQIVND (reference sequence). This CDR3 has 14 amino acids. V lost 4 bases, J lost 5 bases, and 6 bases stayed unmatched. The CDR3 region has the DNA TGTGCCAGTAGTACTACAGGGGGGAGGACTGAAGCTTTCTTT. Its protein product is CASSTTGGRTEAFF.

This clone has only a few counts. The CDR3 region has the DNA TGCGCCAGCAGCTTGGCCGAGGGGAGGCCTAACTACGAGCAGTACTTC. Residues: CASSLAEGRPNYEQYF. J is TRBJ2-7 and V is TRBV5-1, with D possibly matching TRBD2 (6 bases). The ends were cut back, 0 bases at V and 3 bases at J, with 16 bases in the middle. Germline CDR1 and CDR2: SGHRS and YFSETQ. The CDR3 totals 16 residues.

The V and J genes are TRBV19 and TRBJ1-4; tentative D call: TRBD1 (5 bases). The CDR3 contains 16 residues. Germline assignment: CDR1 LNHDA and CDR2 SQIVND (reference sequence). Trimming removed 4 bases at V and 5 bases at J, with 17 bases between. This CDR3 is CASSKKPGSGNEKLFF. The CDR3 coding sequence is TGTGCCAGTAGTAAGAAACCGGGCTCAGGGAATGAAAAACTGTTTTTT. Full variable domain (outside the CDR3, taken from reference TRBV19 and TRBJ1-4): DGGITQSPKYLFRKEGQNVTLSCEQNLNHDAMYWYRQDPGQGLRLIYYSQIVNDFQKGDIAEGYSVSREKKESFPLTVTSAQKNPTAFYLCASSKKPGSGNEKLFFGSGTQLSVL.

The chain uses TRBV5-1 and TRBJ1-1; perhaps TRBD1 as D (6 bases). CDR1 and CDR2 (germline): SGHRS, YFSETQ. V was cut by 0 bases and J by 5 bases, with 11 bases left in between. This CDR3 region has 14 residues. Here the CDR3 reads CASSLDGQGTEAFF. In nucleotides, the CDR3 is TGCGCCAGCAGCTTGGATGGGCAGGGGACTGAAGCTTTCTTT.

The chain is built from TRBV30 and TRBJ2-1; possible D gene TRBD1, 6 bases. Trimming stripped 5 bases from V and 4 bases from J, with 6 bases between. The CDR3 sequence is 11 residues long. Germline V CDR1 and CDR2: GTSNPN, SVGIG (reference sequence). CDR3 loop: CAWQGYNEQFF. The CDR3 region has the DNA TGTGCCTGGCAGGGGTACAATGAGCAGTTCTTC.

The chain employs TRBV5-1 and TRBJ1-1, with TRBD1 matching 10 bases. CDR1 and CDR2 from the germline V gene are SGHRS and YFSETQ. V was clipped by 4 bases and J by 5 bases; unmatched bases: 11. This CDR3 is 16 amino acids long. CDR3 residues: CASSQRDRGIGTEAFF. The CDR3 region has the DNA TGCGCCAGCAGCCAAAGGGACAGGGGAATCGGGACTGAAGCTTTCTTT.

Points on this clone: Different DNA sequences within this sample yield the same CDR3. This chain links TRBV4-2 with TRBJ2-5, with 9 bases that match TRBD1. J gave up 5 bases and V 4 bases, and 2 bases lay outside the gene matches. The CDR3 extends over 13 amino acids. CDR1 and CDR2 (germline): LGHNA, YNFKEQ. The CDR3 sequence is CASSRDREETQYF. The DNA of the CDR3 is TGTGCCAGCAGCCGGGACAGGGAGGAGACCCAGTACTTC.

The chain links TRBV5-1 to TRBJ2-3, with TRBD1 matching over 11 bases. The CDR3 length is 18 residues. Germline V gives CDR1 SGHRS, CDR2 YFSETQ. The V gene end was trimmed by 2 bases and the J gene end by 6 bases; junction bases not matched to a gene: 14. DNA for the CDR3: TGCGCCAGCAGCTTTCGAGTACCCGGGACAGGGGGTCGGGATACGCAGTATTTT. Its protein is CASSFRVPGTGGRDTQYF.

The CDR3 DNA is TGCAGCGTCGCCGGGACTCTCGTCGAGCAGTACTTC. As protein: CSVAGTLVEQYF. The chain combines TRBV29-1 with TRBJ2-7; possible D gene TRBD2, 6 bases. Trimming removed 6 bases at V and 6 bases at J, with 15 bases between. This CDR3 is 12 amino acids long. Looked up from germline, CDR1 is SQVTM and CDR2 is ANQGSEA.

CDR3 nucleotides: TGTGCCAGCACCCCAATGGACACCTACGAGCAGTACTTC. This codes for CASTPMDTYEQYF. The chain links TRBV6-6 to TRBJ2-7, with TRBD1 as a possible D gene (5 bases). The CDR3 has 13 residues. Germline V gene data show CDR1 as MNHNY and CDR2 as SVGAGI (reference sequence). Trimming pared 7 bases from V and 2 bases from J, leaving 12 bases between.

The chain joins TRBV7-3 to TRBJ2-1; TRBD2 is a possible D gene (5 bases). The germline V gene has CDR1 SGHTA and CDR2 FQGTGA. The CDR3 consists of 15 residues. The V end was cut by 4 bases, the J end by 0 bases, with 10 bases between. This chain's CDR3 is CASSYERSSYNEQFF. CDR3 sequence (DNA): TGTGCCAGCAGCTACGAGCGGAGCTCCTACAATGAGCAGTTCTTC.